This TCR beta chain was captured in a study of glioma-infiltrating T cells after dendritic cell vaccination. In the study overall: Autologous tumor lysate-pulsed dendritic cell vaccination was given between the early 2000s and the early 2010s. At biweekly intervals, patients got three intradermal dendritic cell vaccine injections.

Trimming removed 0 bases from V and 10 bases from J, with 15 bases in between. This CDR3 has 14 residues. Germline lookup yields CDR1 SGHDN and CDR2 FVKESK. Described time point: after dendritic cell vaccination, including at tumor progression/relapse. Profiled with immunoSEQ multiplex PCR; TCRdb holds only in-frame clones, not every one. The sample includes 55,000 to 75,000 clones, about 80% of them seen just once. This specimen consisted of blood, obtained after dendritic cell vaccination. The source of this sequence is a human donor with glioblastoma. V gene TRBV14 combines with J gene TRBJ1-1, with D hard to call. CDR3 protein: CASSQDIGGVGAFF. In nucleotides, the CDR3 is TGTGCCAGCAGCCAAGATATTGGAGGTGTCGGAGCTTTCTTT.